The 28 T cell receptor beta chains below were found in one sample sequenced in a study of T cells in Graves' hyperthyroidism and ophthalmopathy. The TCR beta CDR3 regions underwent amplification using RNA transcripts as the source. The HTBI primer set was used in a first-round RT-PCR of the TCR CDR3. TCRdb recomputed calls from the multiplex PCR reads with MiXCR, one row per CDR3 protein. This repertoire shows around 500,000 distinct CDR3 sequences, about 15% found once; its top ten account for about 31%. The sequenced sample consisted of blood. Source of these receptors: a woman in her twenties or thirties with Graves' ophthalmopathy.

This clonotype was recorded at least ten times. The chain employs TRBV2 and TRBJ2-1, with D uncertain. V lost 1 base and J 6 bases, leaving 4 bases between the germline ends. This CDR3 has 12 residues. Germline lookup yields CDR1 SNHLY and CDR2 FYNNEI. CDR3 residues: CASSEVSNEQFF. The CDR3 DNA reads as TGTGCCAGCAGTGAAGTAAGCAATGAGCAGTTCTTC.

A note on this clonotype: This clone may be a read error of a much larger clone one base away. J is TRBJ2-1 and V is TRBV27; no clear D. CDR3 length: 14 residues. Germline assignment: CDR1 MNHEY and CDR2 SMNVEV (reference sequence). The V end lost 3 bases, the J end lost 7 bases, and 13 bases lay between the germline ends. This CDR3 reads CASSLAPGRNEQFF. CDR3 DNA sequence: TGTGCCAGCAGTTTGGCCCCAGGAAGGAATGAGCAGTTCTTC.

This clonotype was counted ten times or more. The chain is built from TRBV20-1 and TRBJ2-7, with a tentative D call TRBD2 (5 bases). Germline-derived CDR1 and CDR2 are DFQATT and SNEGSKA (reference sequence). V lost 2 bases, J lost 2 bases, and 10 bases lay in between. The CDR3 contains 13 residues. CDR3 residues: CSARRPGTYEQYF. CDR3 coding DNA: TGCAGTGCTAGAAGGCCGGGAACCTACGAGCAGTACTTC.

With respect to this clonotype: Because it lacks the conserved phenylalanine or tryptophan at the end, this CDR3 is likely a read error. The rearrangement joins TRBV6-9 to TRBJ2-5; D perhaps matches TRBD1 (6 bases). With 4 bases removed from V and 4 bases from J, the gap between germline ends came to 19 bases. Germline V gene sequence: CDR1 MNHGY, CDR2 SVAAGI. This CDR3 is 16 amino acids long. The CDR3 spells CASSLLAVTGRETQYL. CDR3 DNA: TGTGCCAGCAGTTTATTGGCCGTTACAGGGAGAGAGACCCAGTACCTC.

This clonotype was found a few times. This rearrangement joins TRBV15 to TRBJ2-6; D is uncertain. The CDR3 runs to 17 residues. CDR1 is LNHNV and CDR2 is YYDKDF in the germline V gene (reference sequence). Trimming stripped 0 bases from V and 0 bases from J, with 9 bases between. The CDR3 spells CATSRDSVVSGANVLTF. The CDR3 DNA reads TGTGCCACCAGCAGAGATTCTGTGGTCTCTGGGGCCAACGTCCTGACTTTC.

This clonotype has just a few counts. The J gene is TRBJ2-5, the V gene TRBV6-2 or TRBV6-3, with 7 bases that match TRBD2. J gave up 7 bases and V 2 bases, and 13 bases lay outside the gene matches. CDR3 length equals 16 residues. Per the germline V gene, CDR1 is MNHEY and CDR2 is SVGEGT. The CDR3 spells CASSYRVTSTVSTQYF. Written as DNA, the CDR3 is TGTGCCAGCAGTTACAGGGTGACTAGCACTGTATCGACCCAGTACTTC.

This clonotype has more than one count but fewer than ten. At one of its ends the junction is not consistent with the germline gene, which may arise from a read error. This chain uses TRBV7-9 with TRBJ1-5, with 8 nucleotides matching TRBD1. Germline V gene sequence: CDR1 SEHNR, CDR2 FQNEAQ (reference sequence). The CDR3 sequence is 12 residues long. This CDR3 reads CAGGTGNQPQHF. The CDR3 nucleotides read TGTGCCGGTGGGACAGGCAACCAGCCCCAGCATTTT.

V is TRBV6-2 or TRBV6-3 and J is TRBJ2-7; D possibly uses TRBD1 or TRBD2 (5 bases each). CDR3 length equals 15 residues. Trimming pared 8 bases from V and 3 bases from J, leaving 20 bases between. The V gene's germline CDR1 is MNHEY and CDR2 SVGEGT. The CDR3 region has the DNA TGTGCCAGCCTCCCCATTTCCGGGACGGTCTACGAGCAGTACTTC. It encodes CASLPISGTVYEQYF.

This sequence joins TRBV29-1 and TRBJ2-2; 16 positions agree with TRBD2. The CDR3 consists of 17 residues. V shed 4 bases, J shed 1 base, and the junction held 3 bases outside the gene matches. In germline, CDR1 is SQVTM, CDR2 ANQGSEA. CDR3 sequence (DNA): TGCAGCGTTGGGGGACTAGCGGGAGGGTTGAACACCGGGGAGCTGTTTTTT. Its protein product is CSVGGLAGGLNTGELFF.

The chain uses TRBV27 and TRBJ2-1; 7 positions agree with TRBD2. This CDR3 has 14 residues. Germline values: CDR1 MNHEY, CDR2 SMNVEV (reference sequence). After removal of 8 bases from V and 8 bases from J, the junction contained 12 bases not matched to a gene. The CDR3 DNA reads as TGTGCCAGCCGTCTAGCGGTAGCCGGGCATGAGCAGTTCTTC. This encodes CASRLAVAGHEQFF.

The chain joins TRBV20-1 to TRBJ1-2; TRBD1 might be the D (5 bases). The CDR3 has 11 residues. Germline V gene lookup returns CDR1 DFQATT and CDR2 SNEGSKA (reference sequence). The V and J ends lost 7 bases and 8 bases respectively, with 14 bases between them. CDR3 in DNA: TGCAGTGTCCAACGGGGGGTGGGCTACACCTTC. Encoded protein: CSVQRGVGYTF.

This clonotype showed up many times. The V and J genes are TRBV12-3 or TRBV12-4 and TRBJ2-1; maybe TRBD1 (5 bases). This CDR3 contains 13 residues. V was cut by 7 bases and J by 6 bases, with 13 bases left in between. CDR3 nucleotide sequence: TGTGCCAGCACCCAGGGTCAAGTCAATGAGCAGTTCTTC. This encodes CASTQGQVNEQFF.

This clonotype was seen many times. The CDR3 region is CASSLTNLNTEAFF. The DNA for the CDR3 is TGTGCCAGCAGTCTGACAAATCTGAACACTGAAGCTTTCTTT. The rearrangement uses TRBV28 and TRBJ1-1, with D unclear. Trimming removed 5 bases from V and 0 bases from J, with 10 bases in between. This CDR3 contains 14 residues. The germline V gene encodes CDR1 MDHEN and CDR2 SYDVKM.

Concerning this clonotype: A junction boundary mismatches the germline segment, possibly from a read error. The chain employs TRBV5-8 and TRBJ1-5, with D possibly being TRBD1 (5 bases). CDR1 is SGHTS and CDR2 is YDEGEE in the germline V gene. There are 22 residues in the CDR3. The CDR3 protein is CVSTKPNTSGTEALISNQPQHF. The DNA for the CDR3 is TGTGTCAGCACCAAGCCGAATACTTCCGGGACGGAGGCGCTCATTAGCAATCAGCCCCAGCATTTT.

This clonotype turned up a few times. The chain couples TRBV28 to TRBJ1-3; D gene uncertain. CDR3 length: 15 residues. Germline values: CDR1 MDHEN, CDR2 SYDVKM. Trimming cost V 1 base and J 0 bases, with 7 bases left between them. The CDR3 sequence is CASSLSLYSGNTIYF. The CDR3 DNA reads as TGTGCCAGCAGTTTATCGCTATACTCTGGAAACACCATATATTTT.

This clonotype was seen only a few times. CDR3 residues: CASSIGLAGANEQFF. CDR3 nucleotide sequence: TGTGCCAGCAGCATTGGACTAGCGGGAGCAAATGAGCAGTTCTTC. V usage is TRBV9 and J usage is TRBJ2-1; TRBD2 agrees at 13 bases. In germline, CDR1 is SGDLS, CDR2 YYNGEE. This CDR3 region has 15 residues. Trimming cost V 4 bases and J 7 bases; bases outside gene matches: 5. The full variable domain, rest sourced from reference TRBV9 and TRBJ2-1, is DSGVTQTPKHLITATGQRVTLRCSPRSGDLSVYWYQQSLDQGLQFLIQYYNGEERAKGNILERFSAQQFPDLHSELNLSSLELGDSALYFCASSIGLAGANEQFFGPGTRLTVL.

The table lists this clonotype with many counts. The rearrangement joins TRBV20-1 to TRBJ1-1; TRBD1 matches at 7 bases. Trimming took 0 bases from V and 1 from J; bases not matched to a gene: 8. Per the germline V gene, CDR1 is DFQATT and CDR2 is SNEGSKA (reference sequence). CDR3 length equals 16 residues. CDR3 protein: CSARDTQGGWNTEAFF. The CDR3 DNA is TGCAGTGCTAGAGATACCCAGGGGGGGTGGAACACTGAAGCTTTCTTT.

This clonotype was detected only a few times. The gene calls are TRBV4-2 and TRBJ2-5; possibly TRBD2 for D (5 bases). This CDR3 is built from 15 residues. Germline CDR1 LGHNA, CDR2 YNFKEQ. The V end was cut by 2 bases, the J end by 9 bases, with 19 bases between. The CDR3 sequence is CASSQTGGGSEAQYF. The DNA for the CDR3 is TGTGCCAGCAGCCAAACGGGCGGAGGTTCGGAGGCCCAGTACTTC.

This chain connects TRBV7-2 to TRBJ2-2; a possible D gene is TRBD1 (6 bases). Trimming stripped 5 bases from V and 6 bases from J, with 13 bases between. Germline-derived CDR1 and CDR2 are SGHTA and FQGNSA. This CDR3 has 14 amino acids. The CDR3 DNA reads TGTGCCAGCAGCCCCCTAGAGGGGGCCGGGGAGCTGTTTTTT. Its translation is CASSPLEGAGELFF.

This clonotype has just a few counts. This chain connects TRBV6-1 to TRBJ2-1; D perhaps matches TRBD2 (5 bases). The CDR3 covers 15 residues. The V and J ends lost 5 bases and 0 bases respectively, with 11 bases between them. CDR1 MNHNS and CDR2 SASEGT come from the germline V gene. CDR3 region: CASSYGSASYNEQFF. DNA of the CDR3: TGTGCCAGCAGTTATGGTAGCGCCTCCTACAATGAGCAGTTCTTC.

This clonotype was detected a few times. The gene calls are TRBV28 and TRBJ1-1; D call uncertain. The CDR3 covers 15 residues. Germline V gene lookup returns CDR1 MDHEN and CDR2 SYDVKM. V was clipped by 3 bases and J by 0 bases, with 11 bases between them. The CDR3 loop reads CASSFRMLMNTEAFF. The CDR3 DNA reads as TGTGCCAGCAGTTTCAGGATGCTCATGAACACTGAAGCTTTCTTT.

The chain joins TRBV7-2 to TRBJ1-3, with a possible D match to TRBD1 (6 bases). This CDR3 region has 15 residues. Trimming cost V 3 bases and J 4 bases, with 13 bases left between them. Germline V gives CDR1 SGHTA, CDR2 FQGNSA. CDR3 in DNA: TGTGCCAGCAGCTTCGCGGGGGGCGAAGGAAACACCATATATTTT. As protein: CASSFAGGEGNTIYF.

As concerns this clonotype: This could be a read error, since a much larger clone is one nucleotide away. The J gene is TRBJ2-2, the V gene TRBV7-3; 16 bases map to TRBD2. CDR1 is SGHTA and CDR2 is FQGTGA in the germline V gene. This CDR3 region has 20 residues. The CDR3 is CASSLVGTSGRAPNTGEPFF. The CDR3 DNA follows: TGTGCCAGCAGCTTAGTTGGGACTAGCGGGAGGGCCCCGAACACCGGGGAGCCGTTTTTT.

The CDR3 here is CASSPTLFNEQFF. The DNA for the CDR3 is TGTGCCAGCAGCCCCACACTCTTCAATGAGCAGTTCTTC. This chain uses TRBV9 with TRBJ2-1; D gene unclear. With 4 bases removed from V and 6 bases from J, the gap between germline ends came to 11 bases. The CDR3 covers 13 residues. Germline V gene lookup returns CDR1 SGDLS and CDR2 YYNGEE. Full variable domain (missing parts from reference TRBV9 and TRBJ2-1): DSGVTQTPKHLITATGQRVTLRCSPRSGDLSVYWYQQSLDQGLQFLIQYYNGEERAKGNILERFSAQQFPDLHSELNLSSLELGDSALYFCASSPTLFNEQFFGPGTRLTVL.

This clonotype was observed at least ten times. This sequence joins TRBV20-1 and TRBJ1-1; 7 bases match TRBD1. The V gene's germline CDR1 is DFQATT and CDR2 SNEGSKA (reference sequence). After removal of 0 bases from V and 1 base from J, the junction contained 5 bases not matched to a gene. This CDR3 spans 15 amino acids. In DNA form, the CDR3 reads TGCAGTGCTAGAGACAGGGGGACGGGGAACACTGAAGCTTTCTTT. Amino acid sequence: CSARDRGTGNTEAFF.

A word on this clonotype: Since no conserved phenylalanine or tryptophan closes the CDR3, a read error is the likely cause. The rearrangement links TRBV12-3 or TRBV12-4 to TRBJ2-7, with D maybe TRBD2 (5 bases). The CDR3 is 15 amino acids. V lost 6 bases, J lost 1 base, and 16 bases lay in between. The CDR3 sequence: CASRPSGLSSYEQYL. The CDR3 nucleotides read TGTGCCAGCAGACCAAGCGGCTTATCTTCCTACGAGCAGTACCTC.

This clonotype was found many times. The chain recombines TRBV28 with TRBJ2-1, with 7 bases aligning to TRBD2. The ends lost 2 bases at V and 12 bases at J; junction bases unmatched: 13. The CDR3 has 15 residues. The V gene's germline CDR1 is MDHEN and CDR2 SYDVKM. The CDR3, as DNA: TGTGCCAGCAGTTTAATCCGGCTAGCGGAGAGGGGGCAGTTCTTC. Residues: CASSLIRLAERGQFF.

On this clonotype: Sequence at one end of the junction differs from germline and may be a read error. V gene TRBV7-3 combines with J gene TRBJ2-1; no clear D gene. CDR1 SGHTA and CDR2 FQGTGA come from the germline V gene. CDR3 length: 13 amino acids. CDR3: CASNLLPPIEQFF. The DNA for the CDR3 is TGTGCCAGCAACTTATTACCGCCGATAGAGCAGTTCTTC.